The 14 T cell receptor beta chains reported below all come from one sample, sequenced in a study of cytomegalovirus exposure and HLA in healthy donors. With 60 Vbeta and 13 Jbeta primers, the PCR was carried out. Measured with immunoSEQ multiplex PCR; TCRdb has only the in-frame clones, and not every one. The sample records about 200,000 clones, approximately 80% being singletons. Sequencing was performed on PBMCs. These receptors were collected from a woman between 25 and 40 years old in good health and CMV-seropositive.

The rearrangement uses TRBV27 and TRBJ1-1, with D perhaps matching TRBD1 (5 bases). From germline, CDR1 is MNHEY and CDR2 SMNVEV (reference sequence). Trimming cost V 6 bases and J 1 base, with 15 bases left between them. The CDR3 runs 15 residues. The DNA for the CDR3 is TGTGCCAGCAGACGTTTGGGGCAGACGAACACTGAAGCTTTCTTT. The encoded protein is CASRRLGQTNTEAFF.

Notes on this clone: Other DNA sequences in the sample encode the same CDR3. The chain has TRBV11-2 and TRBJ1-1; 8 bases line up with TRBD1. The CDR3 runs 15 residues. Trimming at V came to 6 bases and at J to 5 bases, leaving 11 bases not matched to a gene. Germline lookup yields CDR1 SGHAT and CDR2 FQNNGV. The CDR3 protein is CASRPTGQGSTEAFF. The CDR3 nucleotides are TGTGCCAGCAGACCCACCGGACAGGGAAGTACTGAAGCTTTCTTT.

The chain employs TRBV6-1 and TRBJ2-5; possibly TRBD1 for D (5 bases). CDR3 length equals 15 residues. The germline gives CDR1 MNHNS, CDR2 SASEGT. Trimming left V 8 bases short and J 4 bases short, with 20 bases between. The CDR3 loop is CASPRTRATIETQYF. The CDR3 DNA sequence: TGTGCCAGCCCTAGGACAAGGGCCACTATAGAGACCCAGTACTTC.

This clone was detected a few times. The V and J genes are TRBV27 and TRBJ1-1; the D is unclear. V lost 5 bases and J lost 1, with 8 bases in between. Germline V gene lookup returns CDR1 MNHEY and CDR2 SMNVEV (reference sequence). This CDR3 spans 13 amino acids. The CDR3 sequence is CASSPRQNTEAFF. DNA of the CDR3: TGTGCCAGCAGTCCCCGACAGAACACTGAAGCTTTCTTT.

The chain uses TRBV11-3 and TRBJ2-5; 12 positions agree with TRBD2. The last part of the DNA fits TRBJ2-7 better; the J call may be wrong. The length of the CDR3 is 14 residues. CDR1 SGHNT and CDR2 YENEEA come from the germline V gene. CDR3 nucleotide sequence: TGTGCCAGCACCCCGACTAGCGGGAGCCACGAGCAGTACTTC. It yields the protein CASTPTSGSHEQYF.

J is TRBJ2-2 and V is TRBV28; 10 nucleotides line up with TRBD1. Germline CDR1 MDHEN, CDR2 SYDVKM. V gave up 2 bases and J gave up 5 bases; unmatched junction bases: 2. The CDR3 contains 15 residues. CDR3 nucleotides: TGTGCCAGCAGTTTACGGACAGGGGGAACCGGGGAGCTGTTTTTT. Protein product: CASSLRTGGTGELFF.

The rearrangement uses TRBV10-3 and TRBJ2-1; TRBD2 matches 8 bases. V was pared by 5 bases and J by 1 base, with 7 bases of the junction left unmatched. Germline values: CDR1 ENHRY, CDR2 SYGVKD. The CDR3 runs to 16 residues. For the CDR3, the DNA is TGTGCCATCAGTCTCGCCAGCGGGGGTTCCTACAATGAGCAGTTCTTC. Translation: CAISLASGGSYNEQFF.

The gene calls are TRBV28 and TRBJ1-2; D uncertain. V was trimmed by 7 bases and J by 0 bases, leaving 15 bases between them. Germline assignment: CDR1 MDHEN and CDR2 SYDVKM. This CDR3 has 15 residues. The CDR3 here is CASTPEPSSNYGYTF. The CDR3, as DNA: TGTGCCAGCACCCCAGAACCCTCGTCTAACTATGGCTACACCTTC.

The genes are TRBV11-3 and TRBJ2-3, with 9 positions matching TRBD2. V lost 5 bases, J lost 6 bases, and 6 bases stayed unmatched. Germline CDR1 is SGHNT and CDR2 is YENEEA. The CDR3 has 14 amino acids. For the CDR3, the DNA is TGTGCCAGCAGCGAAGGCGGGGGGGCTGATACGCAGTATTTT. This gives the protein CASSEGGGADTQYF.

The CDR3 DNA reads as TGTGCCAGTTCCTGGCCTGGGGCCAACGTCCTGACTTTC. Amino acids: CASSWPGANVLTF. J is TRBJ2-6 and V is TRBV19; the D is unclear. Germline assignment: CDR1 LNHDA and CDR2 SQIVND (reference sequence). V lost 8 bases and J lost 2, with 7 bases in between. CDR3 length equals 13 residues.

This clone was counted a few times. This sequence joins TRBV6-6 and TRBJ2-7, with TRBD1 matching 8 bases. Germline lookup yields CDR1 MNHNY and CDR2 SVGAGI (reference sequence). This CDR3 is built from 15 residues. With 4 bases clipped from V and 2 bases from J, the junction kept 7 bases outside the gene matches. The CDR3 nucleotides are TGTGCCAGCAGTTTGGACAGGGTTGGCCCCTACGAGCAGTACTTC. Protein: CASSLDRVGPYEQYF.

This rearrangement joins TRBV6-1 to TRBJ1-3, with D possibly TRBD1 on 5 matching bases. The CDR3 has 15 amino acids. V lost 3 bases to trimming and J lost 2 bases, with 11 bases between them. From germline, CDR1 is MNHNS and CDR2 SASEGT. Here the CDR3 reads CASSDGGGAGNTIYF. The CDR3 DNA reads TGTGCCAGCAGTGACGGTGGGGGGGCTGGAAACACCATATATTTT.

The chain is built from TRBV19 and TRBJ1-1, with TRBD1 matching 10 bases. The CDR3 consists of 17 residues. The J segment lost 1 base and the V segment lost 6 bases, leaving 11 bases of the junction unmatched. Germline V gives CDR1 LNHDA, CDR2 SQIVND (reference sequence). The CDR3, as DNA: TGTGCCAGTAGGCCCGGGGGACAGGGGTTCACGAACACTGAAGCTTTCTTT. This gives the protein CASRPGGQGFTNTEAFF.

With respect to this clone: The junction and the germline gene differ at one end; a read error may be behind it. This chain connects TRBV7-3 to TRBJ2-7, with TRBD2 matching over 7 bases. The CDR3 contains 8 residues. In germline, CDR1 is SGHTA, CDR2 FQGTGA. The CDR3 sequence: CASRRGVF. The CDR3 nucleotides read TGTGCCAGCCGCCGGGGGGTCTTC.